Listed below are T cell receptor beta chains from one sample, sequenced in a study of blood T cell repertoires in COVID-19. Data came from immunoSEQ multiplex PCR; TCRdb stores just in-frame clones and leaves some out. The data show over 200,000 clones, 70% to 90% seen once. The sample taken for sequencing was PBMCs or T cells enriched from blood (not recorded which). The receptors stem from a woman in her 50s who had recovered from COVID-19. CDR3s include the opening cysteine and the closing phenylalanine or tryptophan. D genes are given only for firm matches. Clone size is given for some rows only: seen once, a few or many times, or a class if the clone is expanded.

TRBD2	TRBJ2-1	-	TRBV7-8	TGTGCCAGCAGCATCCGGGACTACTACAATGAGCAGTTCTTC	CASSIRDYYNEQFF
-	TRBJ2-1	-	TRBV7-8	TGTGCCAGCAGCCATAGCGGCCTTGGGTACAATGAGCAGTTCTTC	CASSHSGLGYNEQFF
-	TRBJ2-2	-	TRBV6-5	TGTGCCAGCAGTTACTCGGGCAGTTTAAAGACCGGGGAGCTGTTTTTT	CASSYSGSLKTGELFF
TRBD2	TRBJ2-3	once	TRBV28	TGTGCCAGCAGTCTACAAATAGCGGGAGATACGCAGTATTTT	CASSLQIAGDTQYF
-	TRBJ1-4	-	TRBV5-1	TGCGCCAGCAGCTTGGGTGTTACACCTAATGAAAAACTGTTTTTT	CASSLGVTPNEKLFF
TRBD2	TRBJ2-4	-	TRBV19	TGTGCCAGTAGTATTCACGACGCGGGGGGAAACATTCAGTACTTC	CASSIHDAGGNIQYF
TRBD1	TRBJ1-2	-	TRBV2	TGTGCCAGCAGTCGCACAGGGGGGTGGGATGGCTACACCTTC	CASSRTGGWDGYTF
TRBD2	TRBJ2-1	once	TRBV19	TGTGCCAGTAGTAGAGGGACTAGCGGACACAATGAGCAGTTCTTC	CASSRGTSGHNEQFF
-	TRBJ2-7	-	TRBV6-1	TGTGCCAGCAGTGAAGTTCCAGTTACCACCTACGAGCAGTACTTC	CASSEVPVTTYEQYF
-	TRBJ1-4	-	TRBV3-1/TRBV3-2	TGTGCCAGCAGCTTCCATCCATTGAGCGAAAAACTGTTTTTT	CASSFHPLSEKLFF
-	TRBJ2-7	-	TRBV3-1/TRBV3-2	TGTGCCAGCACCCACGGGTACGCAGCCTACGAGCAGTACTTC	CASTHGYAAYEQYF
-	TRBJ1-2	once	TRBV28	TGTGCCAGCAGTTTCCTGGCAAACCCCTATGGCTACACCTTC	CASSFLANPYGYTF
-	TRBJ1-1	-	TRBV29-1	TGCAGCGTTGACAGGGCGAACACTGAAGCTTTCTTT	CSVDRANTEAFF
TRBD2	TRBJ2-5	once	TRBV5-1	TGCGCCAGCAGCCCCCTGGGAGCGGGGGAAGAGACCCAGTACTTC	CASSPLGAGEETQYF
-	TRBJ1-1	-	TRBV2	TGTGCCAGCAGCCTCAGCGCTAGGAACACTGAAGCTTTCTTT	CASSLSARNTEAFF
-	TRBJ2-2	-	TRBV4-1	TGCGCCAGCAGCCAAGCTGGGTCGGGGAGGACCGGGGAGCTGTTTTTT	CASSQAGSGRTGELFF
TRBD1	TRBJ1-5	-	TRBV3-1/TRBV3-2	TGTGCCAGCAGCCAGGGGACAGGGGGTTATCAGCCCCAGCATTTT	CASSQGTGGYQPQHF
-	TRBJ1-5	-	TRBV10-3	TGTGCCATCGGGCCCCTCAATCAGCCCCAGCATTTT	CAIGPLNQPQHF
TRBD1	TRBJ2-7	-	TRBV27	TGTGCCAGCAGTACCGGGACAGGCAGAGCCTACGAGCAGTACTTC	CASSTGTGRAYEQYF
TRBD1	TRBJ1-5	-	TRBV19	TGTGCCAGTAGCAGGGCGACAGGGGTGGGCAATCAGCCCCAGCATTTT	CASSRATGVGNQPQHF
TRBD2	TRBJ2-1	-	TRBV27	TGTGCCAGCAGTTTACTGGCGGGAGCGGGAGACAATGAGCAGTTCTTC	CASSLLAGAGDNEQFF
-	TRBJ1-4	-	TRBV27	TGTGCCAGCAGTCTTTTAGAGGGCGAAAAACTGTTTTTT	CASSLLEGEKLFF
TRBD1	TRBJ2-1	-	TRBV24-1	TGTGCCACCAGTGTAGGGGGCAACAATGAGCAGTTCTTC	CATSVGGNNEQFF
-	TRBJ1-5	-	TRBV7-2	TGTGCCAGCAGCGCTTCCAGGGAGGGGTATCAGCCCCAGCATTTT	CASSASREGYQPQHF